Following are 14 T cell receptor beta chains from one sample sequenced in a study of T cells in Graves' hyperthyroidism and ophthalmopathy. From RNA transcripts, TCR beta CDR3 regions were amplified. The TCR CDR3 was amplified in a first-round RT-PCR using the HTBI primer set. TCRdb independently ran MiXCR on the multiplex PCR reads; one entry per CDR3 protein. This sample has about 250,000 distinct CDR3 sequences, with around 25% found just once. Sequencing input: blood. The receptors stem from a woman aged 35 to 49 with Graves' ophthalmopathy.

This clonotype was recorded many times. This chain links TRBV6-2 or TRBV6-3 with TRBJ2-2, with 10 bases that match TRBD2. This CDR3 has 17 amino acids. V dropped 5 bases and J dropped 7; count of bases not matched to a gene: 13. CDR1 and CDR2 (germline): MNHEY, SVGEGT. CDR3 bases: TGTGCCAGCAGTCCCGGCGGTCTAGCGGGAGAAGGCGGGGAGCTGTTTTTT. Amino acid sequence: CASSPGGLAGEGGELFF.

The chain recombines TRBV11-2 with TRBJ2-5; 12 positions match TRBD1. CDR1 is SGHAT and CDR2 is FQNNGV in the germline V gene. V lost 3 bases, J lost 5 bases, and 10 bases stayed unmatched. This CDR3 spans 17 amino acids. The CDR3 DNA sequence: TGTGCCAGCAGCTTGGGGCCCGGGACAGGGGGCGGTGAGACCCAGTACTTC. Translation gives CASSLGPGTGGGETQYF.

This clonotype was detected ten times or more. The chain links TRBV2 to TRBJ2-7, with D possibly being TRBD2 (6 bases). Per the germline V gene, CDR1 is SNHLY and CDR2 is FYNNEI. Trimming shortened V by 7 bases and J by 0 bases, and 13 bases separated the two germline ends. The CDR3 is made up of 14 amino acids. This chain's CDR3 is CASKPGLSSYEQYF. The CDR3, as DNA: TGTGCCAGCAAACCGGGACTGTCCTCCTACGAGCAGTACTTC.

This clonotype has ten or more counts. The CDR3 DNA follows: TGTGCCAGCGGAATAGCGGGAGGGCCTTACGAGCAGTACTTC. Translating gives CASGIAGGPYEQYF. This chain joins TRBV6-5 and TRBJ2-7; 11 nucleotides match TRBD2. The CDR3 has 14 residues. CDR1 and CDR2 from the germline V gene are MNHEY and SVGAGI. V shed 8 bases and J 4 bases; nucleotides not matched to a gene: 7.

This clonotype has a count of ten or more. This rearrangement joins TRBV20-1 to TRBJ1-5; D might be TRBD1 (5 bases). This CDR3 has 14 residues. From germline, CDR1 is DFQATT and CDR2 SNEGSKA (reference sequence). The V gene lost 3 bases and the J gene lost 4 bases, with 13 bases spanning the gap. CDR3 amino acids: CSARRRGENQPQHF. The CDR3 nucleotides read TGCAGTGCTAGGAGGCGAGGGGAAAATCAGCCCCAGCATTTT.

This clonotype is a singleton in its sample. The chain has TRBV6-1 and TRBJ1-3; D possibly corresponds to TRBD1 (6 bases). Deletions cut 7 bases from V and 10 bases from J, with 11 bases between. The CDR3 spans 11 residues. Looked up from germline, CDR1 is MNHNS and CDR2 is SASEGT. The CDR3 DNA is TGTGCCAGCACCAAGGGGGGAACCATATATTTT. Protein sequence: CASTKGGTIYF.

Of note for this clonotype: A read error may account for a junction end that differs from germline. This rearrangement joins TRBV14 to TRBJ2-7, with 8 bases aligning to TRBD2. The CDR3 runs to 17 residues. CDR1 is SGHDN, CDR2 FVKESK, per germline. The CDR3 DNA is TGTGCCAGCATCCAAGTGACTAGCGCTATATACTCCTACGAGCAGTACTTC. As protein: CASIQVTSAIYSYEQYF.

The chain combines TRBV2 with TRBJ1-1; D may be TRBD1 (6 bases). CDR1 and CDR2 (germline): SNHLY, FYNNEI. V shed 6 bases and J shed 8 bases, with 10 bases lying between them. This CDR3 contains 11 residues. CDR3 sequence: CASSTGIEAFF. CDR3 sequence (DNA): TGTGCCAGCAGCACAGGGATCGAAGCTTTCTTT. The whole variable domain, remainder taken from reference TRBV2 and TRBJ1-1, is EPEVTQTPSHQVTQMGQEVILRCVPISNHLYFYWYRQILGQKVEFLVSFYNNEISEKSEIFDDQFSVERPDGSNFTLKIRSTKLEDSAMYFCASSTGIEAFFGQGTRLTVV.

V gene TRBV24-1 combines with J gene TRBJ2-2; D could derive from TRBD1 or TRBD2 (5 bases each). V gave up 3 bases and J gave up 3 bases, with 19 bases separating them. Germline CDR1 KGHDR, CDR2 SFDVKD. This CDR3 has 18 amino acids. CDR3 amino acids: CATSDVSTLGTYTGELFF. In DNA form, the CDR3 reads TGTGCCACCAGTGATGTAAGCACACTAGGGACCTACACCGGGGAGCTGTTTTTT.

This clonotype appeared many times. The genes are TRBV18 and TRBJ2-7, with 7 bases fitting TRBD1. The CDR3 has 14 residues. Per the germline V gene, CDR1 is KGHSH and CDR2 is LQKENI. With 5 bases clipped from V and 0 bases from J, the junction kept 4 bases outside the gene matches. The CDR3 loop is CASSWTGSSYEQYF. The CDR3 DNA is TGTGCCAGCTCATGGACAGGAAGCTCCTACGAGCAGTACTTC.

V gene TRBV28 combines with J gene TRBJ1-3, with 7 bases that match TRBD1. Trimming cost V 8 bases and J 0 bases; bases outside gene matches: 7. This CDR3 region has 15 residues. Germline CDR1 is MDHEN and CDR2 is SYDVKM. The chain's CDR3 is CASGLDRASGNTIYF. CDR3 nucleotide sequence: TGTGCCAGCGGATTAGACAGGGCCTCTGGAAACACCATATATTTT.

Ten or more counts support this clonotype. The V and J genes are TRBV6-2 or TRBV6-3 and TRBJ1-5, with TRBD1 matching over 7 bases. J was trimmed by 6 bases and V by 7 bases; bases with no gene match: 12. This CDR3 is 15 amino acids long. From germline, CDR1 is MNHEY and CDR2 SVGEGT. Here the CDR3 reads CASTPLGGGIQPQHF. CDR3 sequence (DNA): TGTGCCAGCACCCCACTTGGAGGGGGCATTCAGCCCCAGCATTTT.

This clonotype has just a few counts. The chain employs TRBV4-1 and TRBJ1-1; D might be TRBD1 (6 bases). V shed 2 bases and J shed 1 base, with 8 bases lying between them. In germline, CDR1 is MGHRA, CDR2 YSYEKL. This CDR3 comprises 14 residues. CDR3 DNA sequence: TGCGCCAGCAGCCAAAGGGGGAGGAACACTGAAGCTTTCTTT. Translated, it gives CASSQRGRNTEAFF.

This clonotype has at least ten counts. The chain uses TRBV6-5 and TRBJ2-5; 7 nucleotides match TRBD1. This CDR3 spans 16 amino acids. V shed 0 bases, J shed 5 bases, and the junction held 9 bases outside the gene matches. Germline CDR1 is MNHEY and CDR2 is SVGAGI. This CDR3 is CASSYSGDSLGETQYF. The CDR3 DNA reads TGTGCCAGCAGTTACTCGGGGGACAGCTTGGGGGAGACCCAGTACTTC.